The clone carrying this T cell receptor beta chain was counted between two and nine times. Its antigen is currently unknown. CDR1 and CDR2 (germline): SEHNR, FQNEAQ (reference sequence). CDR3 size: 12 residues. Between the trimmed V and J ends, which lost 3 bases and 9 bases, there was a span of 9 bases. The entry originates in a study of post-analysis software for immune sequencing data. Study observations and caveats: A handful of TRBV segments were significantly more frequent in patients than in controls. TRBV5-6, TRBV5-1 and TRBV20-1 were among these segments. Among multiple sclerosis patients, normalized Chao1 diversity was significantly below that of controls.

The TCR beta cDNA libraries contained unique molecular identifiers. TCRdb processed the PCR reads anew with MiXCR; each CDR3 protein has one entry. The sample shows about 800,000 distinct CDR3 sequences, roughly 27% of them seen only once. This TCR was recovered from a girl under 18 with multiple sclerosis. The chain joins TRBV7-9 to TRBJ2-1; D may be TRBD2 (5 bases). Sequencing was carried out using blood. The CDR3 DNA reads TGTGCCAGCAGCTTGAGACGGGGTGAGCAGTTCTTC. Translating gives CASSLRRGEQFF. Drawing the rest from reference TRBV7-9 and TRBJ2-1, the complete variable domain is DTGVSQNPRHKITKRGQNVTFRCDPISEHNRLYWYRQTLGQGPEFLTYFQNEAQLEKSRLLSDRFSAERPKGSFSTLEIQRTEQGDSAMYLCASSLRRGEQFFGPGTRLTVL.